Following are 21 T cell receptor beta chains from one sample sequenced in a study of T cell responses to AZD1222 COVID-19 vaccine (dated by TCRdb to the early 2020s). The library was obtained by the immunoSEQ multiplex PCR assay. Imported from immuneACCESS, the table was reduced by TCRdb to in-frame sequences with V and J called. These copies leave out some clones; in studies compared against another copy, an unresolved V gene accounts for under half, and the cause of the remainder is not known. The table for this sample lists about 120,000 clones; around 88% of them were counted only once. Approximately 7.1% of the sample comes from the top ten. The label giving this sample's time point can be read as: about 28 days (+/-7) after the second vaccine dose. This sample comprised peripheral blood, obtained 28 days after the second AZD1222 dose. These TCRs come from an adult who received the AZD1222 COVID-19 vaccine.

In its sample, this clone was seen a few times. Here the CDR3 reads CASSQETGEQYF. The CDR3 DNA reads as TGCGCCAGCAGCCAAGAAACAGGGGAGCAGTACTTC. V and J are TRBV4-1 and TRBJ2-7, with D maybe TRBD1 (6 bases). This CDR3 comprises 12 residues. V lost 0 bases, J lost 7 bases, and 7 bases lay in between. CDR1 is MGHRA and CDR2 is YSYEKL in the germline V gene.

V usage is TRBV12-3 or TRBV12-4 and J usage is TRBJ2-7; D gene unclear. V lost 5 bases, J lost 2 bases, and 7 bases lay in between. The CDR3 length is 12 residues. The CDR3 loop reads CASSVHTYEQYF. The DNA of the CDR3 is TGTGCCAGCAGTGTCCACACCTACGAGCAGTACTTC.

The gene calls are TRBV11-2 and TRBJ2-1; 7 nucleotides agree with TRBD2. Trimming removed 5 bases from V and 5 bases from J; junction bases left unmatched: 0. This CDR3 is 12 amino acids long. Germline V lookup: CDR1 SGHAT, CDR2 FQNNGV. The CDR3 reads CASSGRDNEQFF. In DNA form, the CDR3 reads TGTGCCAGCAGCGGGAGGGACAATGAGCAGTTCTTC. Full variable domain (outside the CDR3, taken from reference TRBV11-2 and TRBJ2-1): EAGVAQSPRYKIIEKRQSVAFWCNPISGHATLYWYQQILGQGPKLLIQFQNNGVVDDSQLPKDRFSAERLKGVDSTLKIQPAKLEDSAVYLCASSGRDNEQFFGPGTRLTVL.

The gene calls are TRBV5-5 and TRBJ2-7; TRBD1 is a possible D gene (6 bases). The CDR3 sequence is 14 residues long. Between the trimmed V and J ends, which lost 4 bases and 0 bases, there was a span of 11 bases. From germline, CDR1 is SGHKS and CDR2 YYEKEE (reference sequence). CDR3 protein: CASSPTGSSYEQYF. In DNA form, the CDR3 reads TGTGCCAGCAGCCCTACAGGGTCCTCCTACGAGCAGTACTTC.

This chain's CDR3 is CASSLGTSGANVLTF. CDR3 sequence (DNA): TGCGCCAGCAGCCTCGGGACCTCTGGGGCCAACGTCCTGACTTTC. This sequence joins TRBV4-3 and TRBJ2-6; perhaps D is TRBD1 or TRBD2 (5 bases each). V lost 4 bases, J lost 0 bases, and 7 bases lay in between. In germline, CDR1 is LGHNA, CDR2 YSLEER. The CDR3 is 15 amino acids.

V and J are TRBV24-1 and TRBJ2-1, with unresolved D. This CDR3 comprises 16 residues. Germline V gene data show CDR1 as KGHDR and CDR2 as SFDVKD. V gave up 5 bases and J gave up 0 bases, with 13 bases separating them. CDR3 coding DNA: TGTGCCACCAGTGGCCGGGCCCAGAGCTCCTACAATGAGCAGTTCTTC. Protein product: CATSGRAQSSYNEQFF.

This sequence joins TRBV5-4 and TRBJ2-3, with 7 bases lining up with TRBD2. J gave up 1 base and V 4 bases, and 18 bases lay outside the gene matches. The CDR3 runs to 19 residues. Germline V gives CDR1 SGHNT, CDR2 YYREEE (reference sequence). The CDR3 is CASSPYGTAGIAGTDTQYF. CDR3 in DNA: TGTGCCAGCAGCCCCTACGGCACAGCGGGGATCGCTGGCACAGATACGCAGTATTTT.

The chain combines TRBV7-3 with TRBJ2-1; 10 bases line up with TRBD2. CDR1 is SGHTA, CDR2 FQGTGA, per germline. The V segment lost 5 bases and the J segment 8 bases; nucleotides outside the gene matches: 9. This CDR3 spans 15 amino acids. CDR3 in amino acids: CASSPSSGGQYEQFF. The CDR3 nucleotides are TGTGCCAGCAGCCCCTCTAGCGGGGGTCAGTATGAGCAGTTCTTC.

The chain uses TRBV28 and TRBJ1-4; 7 bases align to TRBD1. The CDR3 runs 16 residues. V shed 5 bases and J 5 bases; nucleotides not matched to a gene: 11. Germline values: CDR1 MDHEN, CDR2 SYDVKM. In DNA form, the CDR3 reads TGTGCCAGCAGTGGAAGTTGGACAGGCCTAAATGAAAAACTGTTTTTT. Amino acids: CASSGSWTGLNEKLFF.

The V and J genes are TRBV7-8 and TRBJ2-2, with D maybe TRBD2 (6 bases). Germline CDR1 is SGHVS and CDR2 is FQNEAQ. The CDR3 has 17 residues. Trimming stripped 0 bases from V and 3 bases from J, with 14 bases between. The CDR3 nucleotides are TGTGCCAGCAGCTTAGCGCTAATAGGGGAGGACACCGGGGAGCTGTTTTTT. This gives the protein CASSLALIGEDTGELFF.

The chain uses TRBV6-5 and TRBJ2-3; TRBD1 aligns across 7 bases. J lost 0 bases, V lost 2 bases, and 2 bases had no gene match. Germline CDR1 and CDR2: MNHEY and SVGAGI. This CDR3 is 15 amino acids long. CDR3 residues: CASSYRGPSTDTQYF. CDR3 DNA sequence: TGTGCCAGCAGTTACAGGGGGCCGAGCACAGATACGCAGTATTTT.

This chain joins TRBV5-1 and TRBJ2-3, with 9 bases matching TRBD2. Trimming took 1 base from V and 6 from J; bases not matched to a gene: 9. Germline V gives CDR1 SGHRS, CDR2 YFSETQ. This CDR3 region has 16 residues. DNA of the CDR3: TGCGCCAGCAGCTTGCTGATAGCGGGAGCAACGGATACGCAGTATTTT. It specifies CASSLLIAGATDTQYF.

The chain is built from TRBV30 and TRBJ1-3; D not certain. CDR3 length: 13 amino acids. Germline V gene data show CDR1 as GTSNPN and CDR2 as SVGIG (reference sequence). Trimming cost V 5 bases and J 0 bases, with 8 bases left between them. The CDR3 is CAWGRNSGNTIYF. The CDR3 DNA is TGTGCCTGGGGGCGTAACTCTGGAAACACCATATATTTT. Supplemented by reference TRBV30 and TRBJ1-3, the full variable domain reads SQTIHQWPATLVQPVGSPLSLECTVEGTSNPNLYWYRQAAGRGLQLLFYSVGIGQISSEVPQNLSASRPQDRQFILSSKKLLLSDSGFYLCAWGRNSGNTIYFGEGSWLTVV.

The CDR3 DNA sequence: TGTGCCAGCAGTTCTAGCGGGACCGCCGGCGAGCAGTACTTC. Translation: CASSSSGTAGEQYF. V and J are TRBV28 and TRBJ2-7; 9 nucleotides agree with TRBD2. Losses at the gene ends were 4 bases for V and 6 bases for J; bases not matched to a gene: 7. The CDR3 runs to 14 residues. The germline CDR1 and CDR2 sequences are MDHEN and SYDVKM. The whole variable domain, remainder taken from reference TRBV28 and TRBJ2-7, is DVKVTQSSRYLVKRTGEKVFLECVQDMDHENMFWYRQDPGLGLRLIYFSYDVKMKEKGDIPEGYSVSREKKERFSLILESASTNQTSMYLCASSSSGTAGEQYFGPGTRLTVT.

The chain recombines TRBV5-1 with TRBJ2-5; 9 bases are shared with TRBD2. The CDR3 has 15 amino acids. Germline CDR1 and CDR2: SGHRS and YFSETQ. With V trimmed by 5 bases and J by 5 bases, 10 bases remained unmatched. Written as DNA, the CDR3 is TGCGCCAGCAGGACCGGCGGGGGGGCGACGGAGACCCAGTACTTC. It encodes CASRTGGGATETQYF.

The CDR3 here is CASSSAGGAGQPQHF. The DNA of the CDR3 is TGTGCCAGCAGCTCGGCAGGGGGCGCGGGTCAGCCCCAGCATTTT. V and J are TRBV7-2 and TRBJ1-5, with 8 bases fitting TRBD1. CDR1 and CDR2 from the germline V gene are SGHTA and FQGNSA. Losses at the gene ends were 4 bases for V and 6 bases for J; bases not matched to a gene: 8. This CDR3 contains 15 residues.

CDR3 loop: CASSSPGQFSSYEQYF. CDR3 DNA: TGTGCCAGCAGCTCCCCAGGACAGTTCAGCTCCTACGAGCAGTACTTC. The V and J genes are TRBV11-3 and TRBJ2-7; perhaps TRBD1 as D (6 bases). Germline V gene sequence: CDR1 SGHNT, CDR2 YENEEA. The CDR3 is 16 amino acids. Trimming removed 4 bases at V and 0 bases at J, with 16 bases between.

This clone was recorded only once. The rearrangement uses TRBV29-1 and TRBJ1-1; 8 bases are shared with TRBD1. The V gene end was trimmed by 7 bases and the J gene end by 3 bases; junction bases not matched to a gene: 10. Per the germline V gene, CDR1 is SQVTM and CDR2 is ANQGSEA. The CDR3 is 14 residues long. CDR3 residues: CSAGRQGPDTEAFF. The DNA for the CDR3 is TGCAGCGCCGGCCGACAGGGGCCGGACACTGAAGCTTTCTTT.

This clone was counted once. The chain links TRBV13 to TRBJ1-2, with 8 bases fitting TRBD1. Germline CDR1 is PRHDT and CDR2 is FYEKMQ (reference sequence). This CDR3 has 16 residues. V shed 6 bases and J 8 bases; nucleotides not matched to a gene: 17. This CDR3 is CASRSYWTGSSEGYTF. In DNA form, the CDR3 reads TGTGCCAGCAGGTCGTACTGGACAGGGTCCTCGGAAGGCTACACCTTC.

The chain links TRBV3-1 (or the pseudogene TRBV3-2) to TRBJ2-7; 13 nucleotides align to TRBD2. The CDR3 has 15 residues. Germline assignment: CDR1 LGHDT and CDR2 YNNKEL (reference sequence). The V and J ends lost 5 bases and 5 bases, in that order; junction bases with no gene match: 6. The DNA for the CDR3 is TGTGCCAGCAGCTGGGGACTAGCGGGAATAAACGAGCAGTACTTC. Encoded protein: CASSWGLAGINEQYF.

The CDR3: CASSESNTEAFF. The CDR3, as DNA: TGTGCCAGCAGTGAGTCGAACACTGAAGCTTTCTTT. J is TRBJ1-1 and V is TRBV2; no clear D. The V gene's germline CDR1 is SNHLY and CDR2 FYNNEI. Trimming cost V 3 bases and J 1 base, with 3 bases left between them. This CDR3 has 12 amino acids.